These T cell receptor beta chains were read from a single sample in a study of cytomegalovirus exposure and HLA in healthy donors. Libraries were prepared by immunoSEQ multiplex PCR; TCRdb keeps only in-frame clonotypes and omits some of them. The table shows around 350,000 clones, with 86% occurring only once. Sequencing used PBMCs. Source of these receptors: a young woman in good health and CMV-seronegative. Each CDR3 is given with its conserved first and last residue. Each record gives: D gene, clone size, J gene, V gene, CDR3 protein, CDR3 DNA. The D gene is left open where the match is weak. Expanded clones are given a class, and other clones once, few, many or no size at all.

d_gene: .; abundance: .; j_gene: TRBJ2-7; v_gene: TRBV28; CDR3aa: CASSLLRSGLEQYF; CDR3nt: TGTGCCAGCAGTTTACTGCGATCAGGGCTAGAGCAGTACTTC
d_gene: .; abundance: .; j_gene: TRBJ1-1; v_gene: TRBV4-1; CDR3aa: CASSQDWVGSGGRTEAFF; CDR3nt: TGCGCCAGCAGCCAAGATTGGGTCGGAAGCGGGGGGCGGACTGAAGCTTTCTTT
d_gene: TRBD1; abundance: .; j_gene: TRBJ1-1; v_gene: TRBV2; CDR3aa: CASSEETGGTEAFF; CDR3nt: TGTGCCAGCAGTGAAGAGACAGGGGGCACTGAAGCTTTCTTT
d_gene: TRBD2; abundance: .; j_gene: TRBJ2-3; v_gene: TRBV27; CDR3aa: CASSLFGAGAVTDTQYF; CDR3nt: TGTGCCAGCAGTTTATTTGGAGCGGGGGCCGTCACAGATACGCAGTATTTT
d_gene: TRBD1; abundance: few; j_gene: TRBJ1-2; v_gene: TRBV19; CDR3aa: CASSMEGTGVGYTF; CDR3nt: TGTGCCAGTAGTATGGAAGGGACAGGGGTAGGCTACACCTTC
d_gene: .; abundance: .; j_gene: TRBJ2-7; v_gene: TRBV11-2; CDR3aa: CASSLVTVAYEQYF; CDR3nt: TGTGCCAGCAGCTTAGTGACAGTGGCCTACGAGCAGTACTTC
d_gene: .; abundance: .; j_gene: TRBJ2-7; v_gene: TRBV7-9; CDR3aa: CASSPTYYEQYF; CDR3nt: TGTGCCAGCAGCCCAACATACTACGAGCAGTACTTC
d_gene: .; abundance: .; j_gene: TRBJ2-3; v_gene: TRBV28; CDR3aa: CASSFTPGVTDTQYF; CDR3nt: TGTGCCAGCAGTTTCACCCCCGGTGTCACAGATACGCAGTATTTT
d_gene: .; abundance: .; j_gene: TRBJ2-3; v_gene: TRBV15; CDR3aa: CATSRDLGSSTDTQYF; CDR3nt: TGTGCCACCAGCAGAGATTTGGGCAGTAGCACAGATACGCAGTATTTT
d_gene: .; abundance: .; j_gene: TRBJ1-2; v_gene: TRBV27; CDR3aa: CASSFLAREDYGYTF; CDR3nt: TGTGCCAGCAGTTTTTTGGCCAGGGAAGACTATGGCTACACCTTC
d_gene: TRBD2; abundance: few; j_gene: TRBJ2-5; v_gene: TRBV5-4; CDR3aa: CASSLNGRVQETQYF; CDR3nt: TGTGCCAGCAGCTTGAACGGGAGGGTCCAAGAGACCCAGTACTTC
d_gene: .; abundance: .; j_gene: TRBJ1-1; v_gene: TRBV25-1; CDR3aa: CASSRTATHTEAFF; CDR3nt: TGTGCCAGCAGTAGGACAGCAACTCACACTGAAGCTTTCTTT
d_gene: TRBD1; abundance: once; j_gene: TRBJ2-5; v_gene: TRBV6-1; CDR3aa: CASSDYDRDQETQYF; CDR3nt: TGTGCCAGCAGTGACTATGACAGGGATCAAGAGACCCAGTACTTC
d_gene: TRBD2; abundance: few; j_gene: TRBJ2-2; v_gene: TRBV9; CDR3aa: CASSSRLAPRTGELFF; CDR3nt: TGTGCCAGCAGCTCCAGACTAGCACCTCGCACCGGGGAGCTGTTTTTT
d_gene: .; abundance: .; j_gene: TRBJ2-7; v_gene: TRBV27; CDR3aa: CASSLSIGLSSYEQYF; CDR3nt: TGTGCCAGCAGTTTATCCATCGGACTGAGCTCCTACGAGCAGTACTTC
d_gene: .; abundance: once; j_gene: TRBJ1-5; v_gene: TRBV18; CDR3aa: CASSPSDGGLNQPQHF; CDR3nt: TGTGCCAGCTCACCTTCGGACGGGGGTTTAAATCAGCCCCAGCATTTT
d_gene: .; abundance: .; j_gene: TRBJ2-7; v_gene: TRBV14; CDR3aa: CASSQGVASSYEQYF; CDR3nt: TGTGCCAGCAGCCAAGGGGTAGCGAGCTCCTACGAGCAGTACTTC
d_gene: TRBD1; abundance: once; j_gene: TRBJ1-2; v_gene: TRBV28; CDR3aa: CASSPRTGGKYGYTF; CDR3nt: TGTGCCAGCAGCCCAAGGACAGGGGGGAAGTATGGCTACACCTTC
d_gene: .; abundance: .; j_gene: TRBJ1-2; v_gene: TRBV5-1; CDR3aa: CASSSRVRRPNYGYTF; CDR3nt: TGCGCCAGCAGCTCCCGGGTGAGGCGTCCTAACTATGGCTACACCTTC
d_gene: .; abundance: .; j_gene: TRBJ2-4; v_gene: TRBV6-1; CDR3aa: CASSEARQILAKNIQYF; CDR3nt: TGTGCCAGCAGTGAAGCGCGGCAGATCCTAGCCAAAAACATTCAGTACTTC
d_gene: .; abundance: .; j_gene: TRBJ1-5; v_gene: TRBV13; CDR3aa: CASSSLNQPQHF; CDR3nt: TGTGCCAGCAGCTCCCTTAATCAGCCCCAGCATTTT
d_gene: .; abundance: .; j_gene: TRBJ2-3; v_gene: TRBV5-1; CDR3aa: CASSLAMKGVDMGTQYF; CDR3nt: TGCGCCAGCAGCTTGGCAATGAAGGGGGTGGATATGGGTACGCAGTATTTT
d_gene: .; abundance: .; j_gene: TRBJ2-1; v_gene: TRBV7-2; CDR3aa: CASGGRPSYNEQFF; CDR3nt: TGTGCCAGCGGTGGGCGACCCTCCTACAATGAGCAGTTCTTC
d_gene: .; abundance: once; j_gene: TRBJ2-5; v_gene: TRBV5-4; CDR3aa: CASSLQGPGTQYF; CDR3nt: TGTGCCAGCAGCTTGCAGGGGCCTGGGACCCAGTACTTC
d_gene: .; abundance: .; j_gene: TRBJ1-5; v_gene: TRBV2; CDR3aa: CASGPTAHLSGGQPQHF; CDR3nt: TGTGCCAGCGGTCCGACAGCCCATCTGAGTGGTGGTCAGCCCCAGCATTTT